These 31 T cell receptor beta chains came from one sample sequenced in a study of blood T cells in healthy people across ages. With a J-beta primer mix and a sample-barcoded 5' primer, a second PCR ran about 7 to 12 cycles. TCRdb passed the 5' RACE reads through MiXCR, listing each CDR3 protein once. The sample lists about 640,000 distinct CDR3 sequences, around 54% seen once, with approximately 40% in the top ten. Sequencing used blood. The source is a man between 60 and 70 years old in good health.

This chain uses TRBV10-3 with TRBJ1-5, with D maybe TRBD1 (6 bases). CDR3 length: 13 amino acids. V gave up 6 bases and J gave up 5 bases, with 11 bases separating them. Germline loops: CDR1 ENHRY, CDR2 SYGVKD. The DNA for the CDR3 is TGTGCCATCAGCCGACAGGCCGATCAGCCCCAGCATTTT. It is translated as CAISRQADQPQHF.

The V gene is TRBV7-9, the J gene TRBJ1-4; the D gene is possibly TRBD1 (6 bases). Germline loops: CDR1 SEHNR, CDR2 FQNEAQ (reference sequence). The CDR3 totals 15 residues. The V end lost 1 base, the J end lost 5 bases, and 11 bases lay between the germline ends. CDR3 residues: CASSLGTAENEKLFF. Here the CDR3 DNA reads TGTGCCAGCAGCTTAGGGACAGCAGAGAATGAAAAACTGTTTTTT.

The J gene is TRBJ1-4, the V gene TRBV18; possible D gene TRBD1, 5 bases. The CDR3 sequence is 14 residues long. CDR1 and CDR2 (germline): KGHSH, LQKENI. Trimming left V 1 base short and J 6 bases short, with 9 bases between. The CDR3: CASSPQRGYEKLFF. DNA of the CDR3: TGTGCCAGCTCACCACAACGGGGGTATGAAAAACTGTTTTTT. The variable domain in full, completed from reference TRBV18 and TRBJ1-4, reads NAGVMQNPRHLVRRRGQEARLRCSPMKGHSHVYWYRQLPEEGLKFMVYLQKENIIDESGMPKERFSAEFPKEGPSILRIQQVVRGDSAAYFCASSPQRGYEKLFFGSGTQLSVL.

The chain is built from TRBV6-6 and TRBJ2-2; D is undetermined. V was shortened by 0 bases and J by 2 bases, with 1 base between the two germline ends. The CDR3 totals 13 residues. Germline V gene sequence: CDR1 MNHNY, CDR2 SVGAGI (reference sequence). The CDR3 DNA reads TGTGCCAGCAGTTACTCTAACACCGGGGAGCTGTTTTTT. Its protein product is CASSYSNTGELFF.

Written as DNA, the CDR3 is TGCAGTGCTAGACCCTTGGACAGCTACTCTGGAAACACCATATATTTT. This sequence encodes CSARPLDSYSGNTIYF. This chain connects TRBV20-1 to TRBJ1-3, with D possibly being TRBD1 (6 bases). Trimming removed 2 bases at V and 0 bases at J, with 14 bases between. The CDR3 spans 16 residues. Germline V gives CDR1 DFQATT, CDR2 SNEGSKA (reference sequence).

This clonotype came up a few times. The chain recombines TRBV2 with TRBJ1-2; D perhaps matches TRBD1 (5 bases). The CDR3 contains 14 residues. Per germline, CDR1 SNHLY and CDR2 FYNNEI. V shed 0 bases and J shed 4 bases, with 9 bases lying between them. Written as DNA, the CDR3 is TGTGCCAGCAGTGAAGCCGGGGGGATCTATGGCTACACCTTC. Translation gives CASSEAGGIYGYTF.

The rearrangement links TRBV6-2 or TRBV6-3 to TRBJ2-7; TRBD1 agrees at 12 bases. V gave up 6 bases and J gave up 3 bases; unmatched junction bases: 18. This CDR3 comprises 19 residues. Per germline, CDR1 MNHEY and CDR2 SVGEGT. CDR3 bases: TGTGCCAGCAGCCTCAGGGACAGGGGGCGCAGCCGACGGAACTACGAGCAGTACTTC. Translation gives CASSLRDRGRSRRNYEQYF.

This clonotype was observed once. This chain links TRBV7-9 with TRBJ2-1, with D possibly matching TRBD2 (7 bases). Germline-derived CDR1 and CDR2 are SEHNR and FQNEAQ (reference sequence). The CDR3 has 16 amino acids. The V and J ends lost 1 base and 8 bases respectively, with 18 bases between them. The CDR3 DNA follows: TGTGCCAGCAGCTTAGAGACGGGGGGCCTCCTCCATGAGCAGTTCTTC. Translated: CASSLETGGLLHEQFF.

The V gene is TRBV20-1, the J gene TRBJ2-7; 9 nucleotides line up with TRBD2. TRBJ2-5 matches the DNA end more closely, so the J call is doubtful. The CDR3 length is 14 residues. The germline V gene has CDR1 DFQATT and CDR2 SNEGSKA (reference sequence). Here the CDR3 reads CSAGSGLAEETQYF. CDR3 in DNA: TGCAGTGCAGGGTCGGGACTAGCAGAAGAGACCCAGTACTTC.

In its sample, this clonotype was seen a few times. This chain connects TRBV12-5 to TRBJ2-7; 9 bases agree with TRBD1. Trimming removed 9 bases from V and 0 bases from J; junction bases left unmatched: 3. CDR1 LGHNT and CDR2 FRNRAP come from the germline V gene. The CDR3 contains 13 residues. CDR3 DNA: TGTGCTAGCGACAGGGGGATCTCCTACGAGCAGTACTTC. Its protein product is CASDRGISYEQYF.

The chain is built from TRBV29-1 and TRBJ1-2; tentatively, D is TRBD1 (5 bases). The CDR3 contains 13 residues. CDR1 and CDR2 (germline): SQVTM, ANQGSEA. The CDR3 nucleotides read TGCGGCGGGGATCTAGGGGCTAACTATGGCTACACCTTC. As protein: CGGDLGANYGYTF.

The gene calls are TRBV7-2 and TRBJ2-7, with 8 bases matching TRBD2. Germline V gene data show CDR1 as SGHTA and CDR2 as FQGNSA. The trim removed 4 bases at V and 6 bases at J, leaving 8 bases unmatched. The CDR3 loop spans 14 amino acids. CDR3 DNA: TGTGCCAGCAGCTCGGGACTAGGAATCATCGAGCAGTACTTC. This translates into CASSSGLGIIEQYF.

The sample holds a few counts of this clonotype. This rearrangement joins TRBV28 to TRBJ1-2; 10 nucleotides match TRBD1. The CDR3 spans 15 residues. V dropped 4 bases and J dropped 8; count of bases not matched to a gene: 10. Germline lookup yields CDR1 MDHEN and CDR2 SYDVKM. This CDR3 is CASSSGQGDLGGYTF. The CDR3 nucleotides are TGTGCCAGCAGTTCTGGACAGGGGGATCTAGGGGGCTACACCTTC.

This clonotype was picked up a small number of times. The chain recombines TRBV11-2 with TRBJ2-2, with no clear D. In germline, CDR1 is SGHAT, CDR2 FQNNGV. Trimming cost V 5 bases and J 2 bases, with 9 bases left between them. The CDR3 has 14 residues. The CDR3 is CASSPDLNTGELFF. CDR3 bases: TGTGCCAGCAGCCCAGACCTTAACACCGGGGAGCTGTTTTTT.

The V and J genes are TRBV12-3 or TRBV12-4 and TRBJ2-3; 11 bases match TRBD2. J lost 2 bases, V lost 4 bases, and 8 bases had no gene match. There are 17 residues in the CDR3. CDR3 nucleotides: TGTGCCAGCAGTTCCCCGGGACTAGCGGTCCTCACAGATACGCAGTATTTT. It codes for CASSSPGLAVLTDTQYF.

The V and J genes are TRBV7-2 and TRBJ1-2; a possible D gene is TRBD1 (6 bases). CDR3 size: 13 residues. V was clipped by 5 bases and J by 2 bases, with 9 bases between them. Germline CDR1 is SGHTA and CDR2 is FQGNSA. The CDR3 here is CASSGTLNYGYTF. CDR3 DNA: TGTGCCAGCAGCGGGACACTCAACTATGGCTACACCTTC.

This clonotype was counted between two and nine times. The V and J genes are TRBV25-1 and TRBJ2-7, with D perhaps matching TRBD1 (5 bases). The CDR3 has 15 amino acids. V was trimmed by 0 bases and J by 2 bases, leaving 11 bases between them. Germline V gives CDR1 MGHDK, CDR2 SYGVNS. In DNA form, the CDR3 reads TGTGCCAGCAGTGAATATAGGGCAGGGCCCTACGAGCAGTACTTC. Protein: CASSEYRAGPYEQYF.

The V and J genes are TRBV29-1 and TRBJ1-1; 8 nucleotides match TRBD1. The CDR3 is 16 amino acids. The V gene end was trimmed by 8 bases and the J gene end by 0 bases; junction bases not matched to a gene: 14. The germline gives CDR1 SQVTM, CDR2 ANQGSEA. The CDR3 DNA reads TGCAGCCAACCAGAGGAGGACAGGGTCCTGAACACTGAAGCTTTCTTT. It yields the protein CSQPEEDRVLNTEAFF.

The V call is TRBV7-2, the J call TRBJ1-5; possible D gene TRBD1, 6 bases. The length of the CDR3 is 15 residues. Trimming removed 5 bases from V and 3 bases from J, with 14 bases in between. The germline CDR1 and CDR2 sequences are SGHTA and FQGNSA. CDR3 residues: CASSLQGVVNQPQHF. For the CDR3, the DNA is TGTGCCAGCAGCCTACAGGGAGTCGTCAATCAGCCCCAGCATTTT. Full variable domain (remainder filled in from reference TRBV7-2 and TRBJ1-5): GAGVSQSPSNKVTEKGKDVELRCDPISGHTALYWYRQSLGQGLEFLIYFQGNSAPDKSGLPSDRFSAERTGGSVSTLTIQRTQQEDSAVYLCASSLQGVVNQPQHFGDGTRLSIL.

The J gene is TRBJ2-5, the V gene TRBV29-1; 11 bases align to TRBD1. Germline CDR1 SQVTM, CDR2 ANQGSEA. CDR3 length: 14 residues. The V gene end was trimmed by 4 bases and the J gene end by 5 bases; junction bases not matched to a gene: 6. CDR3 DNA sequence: TGCAGCGTTGGAGGGACAGGGGGTCGCGAGACCCAGTACTTC. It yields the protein CSVGGTGGRETQYF.

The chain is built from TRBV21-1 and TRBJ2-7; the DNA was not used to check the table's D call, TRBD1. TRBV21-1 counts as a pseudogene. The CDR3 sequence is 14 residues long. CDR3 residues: CASSKGGTSYEQYF. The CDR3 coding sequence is TGTGCCAGCAGCAAAGGGGGGACATCATACGAGCAGTACTTC.

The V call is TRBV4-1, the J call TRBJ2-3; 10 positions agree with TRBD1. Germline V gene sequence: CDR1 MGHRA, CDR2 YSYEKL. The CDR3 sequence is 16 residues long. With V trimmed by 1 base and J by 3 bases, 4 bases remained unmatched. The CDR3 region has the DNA TGCGCCAGCAGCCAAGCCGGGACAGGGGTGACAGATACGCAGTATTTT. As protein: CASSQAGTGVTDTQYF.

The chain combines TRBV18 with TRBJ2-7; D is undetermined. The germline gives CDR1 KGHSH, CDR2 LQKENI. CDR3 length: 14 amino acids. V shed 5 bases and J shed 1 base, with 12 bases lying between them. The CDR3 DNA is TGTGCCAGCTCAACCGACGGCTCATCCTACGAGCAGTACTTC. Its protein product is CASSTDGSSYEQYF.

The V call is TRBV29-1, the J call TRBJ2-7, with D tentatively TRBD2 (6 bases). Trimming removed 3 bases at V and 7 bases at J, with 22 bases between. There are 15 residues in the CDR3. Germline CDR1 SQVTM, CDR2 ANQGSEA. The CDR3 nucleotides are TGCAGCGTTGATCCAGGGCAGGGACTCTACAATGAGCAGTACTTC. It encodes CSVDPGQGLYNEQYF.

The CDR3 DNA is TGTGCCAGCAGTGTAGTGTCAGGGGGGAATGGCTACACCTTC. It translates to CASSVVSGGNGYTF. The chain combines TRBV2 with TRBJ1-2, with TRBD1 matching over 7 bases. V was pared by 4 bases and J by 6 bases, with 8 bases of the junction left unmatched. This CDR3 comprises 14 residues. Germline assignment: CDR1 SNHLY and CDR2 FYNNEI.

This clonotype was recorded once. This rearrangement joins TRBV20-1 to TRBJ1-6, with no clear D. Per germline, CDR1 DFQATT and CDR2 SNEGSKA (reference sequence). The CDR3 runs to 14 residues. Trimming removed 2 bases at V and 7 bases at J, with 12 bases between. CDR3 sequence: CSARSVSRNSPLHF. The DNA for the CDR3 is TGCAGTGCTAGATCGGTCTCGAGGAATTCACCCCTCCACTTT.

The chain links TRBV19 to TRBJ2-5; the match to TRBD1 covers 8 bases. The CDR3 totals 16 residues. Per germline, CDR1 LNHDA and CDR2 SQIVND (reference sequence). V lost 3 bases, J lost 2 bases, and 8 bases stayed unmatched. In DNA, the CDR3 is TGTGCCAGTAGTATCCAAGGGACAGGTGTTCAAGAGACCCAGTACTTC. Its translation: CASSIQGTGVQETQYF.

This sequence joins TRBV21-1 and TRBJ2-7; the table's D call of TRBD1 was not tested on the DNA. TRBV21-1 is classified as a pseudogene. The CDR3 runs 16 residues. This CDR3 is CASSKAGTGGFREQYF. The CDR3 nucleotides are TGTGCCAGCAGCAAAGCGGGGACAGGGGGCTTTAGGGAGCAGTACTTC.

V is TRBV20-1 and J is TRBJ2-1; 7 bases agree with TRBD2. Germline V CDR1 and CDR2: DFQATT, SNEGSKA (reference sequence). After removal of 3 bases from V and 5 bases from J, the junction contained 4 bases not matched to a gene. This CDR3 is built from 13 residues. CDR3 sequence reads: CSASNLADNEQFF. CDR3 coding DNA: TGCAGTGCTAGCAATCTAGCGGACAATGAGCAGTTCTTC.

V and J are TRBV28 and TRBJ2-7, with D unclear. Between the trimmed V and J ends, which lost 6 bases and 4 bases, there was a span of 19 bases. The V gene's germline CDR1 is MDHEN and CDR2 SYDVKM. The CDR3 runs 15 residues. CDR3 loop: CASSSASGRKYEQYF. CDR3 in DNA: TGTGCCAGCAGCTCCGCCTCCGGACGGAAGTACGAGCAGTACTTC.

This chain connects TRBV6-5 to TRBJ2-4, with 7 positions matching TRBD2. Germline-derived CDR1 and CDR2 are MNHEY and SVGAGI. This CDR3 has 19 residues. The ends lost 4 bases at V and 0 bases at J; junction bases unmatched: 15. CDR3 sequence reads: CASSSPKSGNPLAKNIQYF. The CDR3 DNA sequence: TGTGCCAGCAGTTCCCCTAAAAGCGGGAATCCTTTAGCCAAAAACATTCAGTACTTC.